This entry concerns a single TCR beta chain. Its target is unknown. The sample comes from a study of T-cell memory formation after mild COVID-19. Study conclusions and caveats: The authors did not confirm SARS-CoV-2 specificity of second-wave clones peaking day 37. CD4/CD8 balance characterized clones contracting day 15 to 85, and CD4+ skew characterized later expanders.

One entry per CDR3 protein, called by TCRdb with MiXCR from the 5' RACE reads. The table has approximately 580,000 distinct CDR3 sequences, about 20% seen once. Germline V CDR1 and CDR2: DFQATT, SNEGSKA (reference sequence). This CDR3 has 14 residues. V shed 0 bases and J shed 6 bases, with 12 bases lying between them. The TCR was taken from an adult woman who had mild COVID-19 (a few samples of this study predate the infection). Cell type and time point are not known. The chain combines TRBV20-1 with TRBJ2-1; tentatively, D is TRBD2 (7 bases). The specimen was PBMCs or a T cell subset sorted from them (not recorded which). CDR3 protein: CSARDGGGSNEQFF. CDR3 DNA sequence: TGCAGTGCTAGAGATGGGGGGGGCTCCAATGAGCAGTTCTTC.